Each of the 2 T cell receptor beta chains below was sequenced from the same sample in a study of blood T cell repertoires in COVID-19. Repertoires were generated with immunoSEQ multiplex PCR, while TCRdb's copy carries only in-frame clones and drops some. The repertoire holds around 58,000 clones, with more than 75% as singletons. The sample comprised PBMCs or T cells enriched from blood (not recorded which). Source of these receptors: a woman aged 35 to 49 who had recovered from COVID-19.

The chain has TRBV25-1 and TRBJ2-7, with TRBD1 identical over 9 bases. The junction had 1 base not matched to a gene; V was cut back by 1 base and J by 3 bases. The V gene's germline CDR1 is MGHDK and CDR2 SYGVNS. The CDR3 runs to 14 residues. In DNA, the CDR3 is TGTGCCAGCAGTGAATCGGGACAGGGCTACGAGCAGTACTTC. Amino acid sequence: CASSESGQGYEQYF.

The rearrangement joins TRBV3-1 (or the pseudogene TRBV3-2) to TRBJ2-5, with 9 nucleotides matching TRBD2. The CDR3 has 15 residues. Germline values: CDR1 LGHDT, CDR2 YNNKEL (reference sequence). The V gene end was trimmed by 1 base and the J gene end by 3 bases; junction bases not matched to a gene: 3. The CDR3 is CASSQGLAAEETQYF. In DNA form, the CDR3 reads TGTGCCAGCAGCCAAGGACTAGCGGCCGAAGAGACCCAGTACTTC.